Following are 14 T cell receptor beta chains from one sample sequenced in a study of cytomegalovirus exposure and HLA in healthy donors. This PCR relied on a set of 60 Vbeta primers and 13 Jbeta primers. Only in-frame clones appear in the TCRdb table, and some are missing; sequencing was by immunoSEQ multiplex PCR. The sample has 150,000 to 200,000 clones, roughly three quarters seen once. The specimen was PBMCs. The receptors shown here come from a male donor in good health and CMV-seropositive.

The rearrangement joins TRBV9 to TRBJ2-1; the D gene is possibly TRBD2 (7 bases). This CDR3 contains 14 residues. Trimming took 9 bases from V and 2 from J, leaving 15 bases between them. Per germline, CDR1 SGDLS and CDR2 YYNGEE. The chain's CDR3 is CATSGGGPYNEQFF. The CDR3 DNA sequence: TGTGCCACCTCAGGCGGGGGCCCCTACAATGAGCAGTTCTTC.

This clone was seen just once. J is TRBJ1-5 and V is TRBV7-9, with TRBD1 as a possible D gene (6 bases). The CDR3 runs 14 residues. Per germline, CDR1 SEHNR and CDR2 FQNEAQ (reference sequence). V was shortened by 3 bases and J by 6 bases, with 12 bases between the two germline ends. The CDR3 nucleotides are TGTGCCAGCAGCTTTTCAGGGGAGGGTCAGCCCCAGCATTTT. Protein sequence: CASSFSGEGQPQHF.

This clone occurred once. V and J are TRBV5-4 and TRBJ2-1, with D tentatively TRBD2 (5 bases). Trimming took 4 bases from V and 7 from J, leaving 9 bases between them. The CDR3 is made up of 12 amino acids. Germline CDR1 and CDR2: SGHNT and YYREEE (reference sequence). CDR3 nucleotides: TGTGCCAGCAGCCAGGACTGGAATGAGCAGTTCTTC. Its protein is CASSQDWNEQFF. The whole variable domain, remainder taken from reference TRBV5-4 and TRBJ2-1, is ETGVTQSPTHLIKTRGQQVTLRCSSQSGHNTVSWYQQALGQGPQFIFQYYREEENGRGNFPPRFSGLQFPNYSSELNVNALELDDSALYLCASSQDWNEQFFGPGTRLTVL.

Concerning this clone: Other DNA sequences of this sample code for an identical CDR3. The V gene is TRBV5-1, the J gene TRBJ2-1, with 7 bases matching TRBD2. The germline V gene encodes CDR1 SGHRS and CDR2 YFSETQ. CDR3 size: 16 residues. V trimming: 0 bases; J trimming: 4 bases; junction bases outside the gene matches: 7. CDR3 nucleotide sequence: TGCGCCAGCAGCTTGGATGGGGGAGGGGTATACAATGAGCAGTTCTTC. It specifies CASSLDGGGVYNEQFF.

The chain couples TRBV6-1 to TRBJ1-6; D is ambiguous. Germline V gene data show CDR1 as MNHNS and CDR2 as SASEGT. The CDR3 consists of 14 residues. V lost 8 bases, J lost 0 bases, and 8 bases lay in between. DNA of the CDR3: TGTGCCAGCGGTAGGAGCTCCTATAATTCACCCCTCCACTTT. Its protein is CASGRSSYNSPLHF.

The chain is built from TRBV2 and TRBJ2-1; D is undetermined. Trimming removed 4 bases at V and 5 bases at J, with 15 bases between. Germline CDR1 SNHLY, CDR2 FYNNEI. The CDR3 sequence is 15 residues long. This CDR3 is CASSGGILFNNEQFF. The CDR3 DNA reads TGTGCCAGCAGTGGAGGAATTCTCTTTAACAATGAGCAGTTCTTC.

The chain employs TRBV7-9 and TRBJ1-1; D unresolved. The CDR3 sequence is 13 residues long. Germline values: CDR1 SEHNR, CDR2 FQNEAQ (reference sequence). Deletions cut 3 bases from V and 3 bases from J, with 8 bases between. The CDR3 sequence: CASSFERDTEAFF. CDR3 coding DNA: TGTGCCAGCAGCTTTGAGAGGGACACTGAAGCTTTCTTT.

This sequence joins TRBV6-5 and TRBJ1-4; TRBD1 aligns across 7 bases. V gave up 6 bases and J gave up 8 bases; unmatched junction bases: 9. The CDR3 is made up of 14 amino acids. Germline V gives CDR1 MNHEY, CDR2 SVGAGI. CDR3 sequence: CASRPDRVGEKLFF. The CDR3 DNA reads as TGTGCCAGCAGGCCCGACAGGGTTGGCGAAAAACTGTTTTTT.

V is TRBV7-2 and J is TRBJ2-7; a possible D gene is TRBD2 (6 bases). V was pared by 5 bases and J by 4 bases, with 21 bases between. The CDR3 is 16 amino acids. CDR1 and CDR2 from the germline V gene are SGHTA and FQGNSA. As DNA, the CDR3 is TGTGCCAGCAGCCGCCGGGAGCCCGAACGGGGGTACGAGCAGTACTTC. It codes for CASSRREPERGYEQYF.

The chain carries TRBV11-2 and TRBJ1-2; TRBD1 matches 7 bases. CDR1 and CDR2 from the germline V gene are SGHAT and FQNNGV. This CDR3 has 14 residues. V shed 5 bases and J 7 bases; nucleotides not matched to a gene: 10. Here the CDR3 DNA reads TGTGCCAGCAGCGTCAACAGGGGAGCGAGTGGCTACACCTTC. This codes for CASSVNRGASGYTF.

This CDR3 reads CASSRTTYNEQFF. CDR3 DNA: TGTGCCAGCAGTCGGACTACCTACAATGAGCAGTTCTTC. This sequence joins TRBV2 and TRBJ2-1, with D possibly being TRBD2 (6 bases). This CDR3 has 13 residues. V shed 5 bases and J shed 2 bases, with 7 bases lying between them. CDR1 and CDR2 (germline): SNHLY, FYNNEI.

A few counts support this clone. This rearrangement joins TRBV12-5 to TRBJ1-2, with TRBD1 matching 12 bases. Trimming at V came to 4 bases and at J to 6 bases, leaving 18 bases not matched to a gene. The germline V gene has CDR1 LGHNT and CDR2 FRNRAP. The CDR3 has 19 amino acids. The CDR3 is CASGSPISPRDRGLDGYTF. Written as DNA, the CDR3 is TGTGCTAGTGGTTCCCCTATATCACCTCGGGACAGGGGGCTGGATGGCTACACCTTC.

With regard to this clone: Because the CDR3 is missing its conserved closing phenylalanine or tryptophan, this is likely a read error. The chain couples TRBV13 to TRBJ1-1, with D tentatively TRBD1 (6 bases). The CDR3 consists of 13 residues. Per the germline V gene, CDR1 is PRHDT and CDR2 is FYEKMQ (reference sequence). Trimming pared 8 bases from V and 1 base from J, leaving 11 bases between. The CDR3 spells CASHPTGNTEAFS. The DNA of the CDR3 is TGTGCCAGCCACCCGACAGGGAACACTGAAGCTTTCTCT.

This chain uses TRBV11-2 with TRBJ2-5; perhaps TRBD2 as D (6 bases). The germline V and J ends were trimmed by 5 bases and 7 bases, with 23 bases remaining between them. Germline CDR1 and CDR2: SGHAT and FQNNGV. The CDR3 contains 16 residues. The DNA of the CDR3 is TGTGCCAGCAGCACAACTCGACTAGTAGCTGGAGGGACCCAGTACTTC. Translated: CASSTTRLVAGGTQYF. The full variable domain, its missing parts supplied by reference TRBV11-2 and TRBJ2-5, is EAGVAQSPRYKIIEKRQSVAFWCNPISGHATLYWYQQILGQGPKLLIQFQNNGVVDDSQLPKDRFSAERLKGVDSTLKIQPAKLEDSAVYLCASSTTRLVAGGTQYFGPGTRLLVL.